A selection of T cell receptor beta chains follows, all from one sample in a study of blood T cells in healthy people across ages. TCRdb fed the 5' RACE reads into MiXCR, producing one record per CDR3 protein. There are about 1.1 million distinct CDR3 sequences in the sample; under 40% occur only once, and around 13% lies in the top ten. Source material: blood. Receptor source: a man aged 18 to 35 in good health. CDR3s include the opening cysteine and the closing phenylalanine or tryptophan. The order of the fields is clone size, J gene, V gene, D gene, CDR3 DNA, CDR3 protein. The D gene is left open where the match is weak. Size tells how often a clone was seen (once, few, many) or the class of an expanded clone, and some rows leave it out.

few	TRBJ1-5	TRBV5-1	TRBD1	TGCGCCAGCAGTGAAGGGGGCATCAATCAGCCCCAGCATTTT	CASSEGGINQPQHF
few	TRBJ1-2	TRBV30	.	TGTGCCTGGAGCCCCAGGGGAAGTTTTTCGAGCTACACCTTC	CAWSPRGSFSSYTF
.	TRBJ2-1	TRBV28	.	TGTGCCAGCAGTACCTCGGGGAACTACAATGAGCAGTTCTTC	CASSTSGNYNEQFF
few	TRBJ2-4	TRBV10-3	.	TGTGCCATCAGTGTGGGGGGAGGCAAAAACATTCAGTACTTC	CAISVGGGKNIQYF
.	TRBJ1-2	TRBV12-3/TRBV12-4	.	TGTGCCAGCAGTCCCACGGGTGGTGAGGATGGCTACACCTTC	CASSPTGGEDGYTF
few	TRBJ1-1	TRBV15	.	TGTGCCACCAGCAGACGACAGAACACTGAAGCTTTCTTT	CATSRRQNTEAFF
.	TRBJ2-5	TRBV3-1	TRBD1	TGTGCCAGCAGCCAGACAGGGGCGCAAGAGACCCAGTACTTC	CASSQTGAQETQYF
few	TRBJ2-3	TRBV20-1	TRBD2	TGCAGTGCTTCCGCTAGCGGGGGGTTAGTTGGTACGCAGTATTTT	CSASASGGLVGTQYF
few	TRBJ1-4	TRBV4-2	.	TGTGCCAGCAGCCAAGATCACCAACACCTTGCGACTAATGAAAAACTGTTTTTT	CASSQDHQHLATNEKLFF
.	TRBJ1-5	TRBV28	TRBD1	TGTGCCAGCAGTTCCATCTCGACAGGGAGCAATCAGCCCCAGCATTTT	CASSSISTGSNQPQHF
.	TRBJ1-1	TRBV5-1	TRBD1	TGCGCCAGCAGCTTGGGACAGGGGCACACTGAAGCTTTCTTT	CASSLGQGHTEAFF
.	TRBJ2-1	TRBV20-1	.	TGCAGTGCTGGGCGAGTCAGCAATGAGCAGTTCTTC	CSAGRVSNEQFF
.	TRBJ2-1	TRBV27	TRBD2	TGTGCCAGCAGTCCAATCCTCAGCGGGGGCCTCTACAATGAGCAGTTCTTC	CASSPILSGGLYNEQFF
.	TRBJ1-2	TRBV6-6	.	TGTGCCAGCAGCCACGGAACAGGGACCTATGGCTACACCTTC	CASSHGTGTYGYTF
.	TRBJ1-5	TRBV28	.	TGTGCCAGCAGGTCCCCCAATCAGCCCCAGCATTTT	CASRSPNQPQHF
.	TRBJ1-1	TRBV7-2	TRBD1	TGTGCCAGCAGCTCCACGCCCGGGTGGGACAGGGATGCATTTAACACTGAAGCTTTCTTT	CASSSTPGWDRDAFNTEAFF
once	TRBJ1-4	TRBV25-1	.	TGTGCCAGCAGTGAATCGGCGGTTTCCACTAATGAAAAACTGTTTTTT	CASSESAVSTNEKLFF
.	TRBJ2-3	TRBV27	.	TGTGCCAGCAGTTTTGGAGGGGCTACGCAGTATTTT	CASSFGGATQYF
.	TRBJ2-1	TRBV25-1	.	TGTGCCAGCAGTCCCCCGGGGGTTCACTACAATGAGCAGTTCTTC	CASSPPGVHYNEQFF
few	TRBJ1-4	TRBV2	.	TGTGCCAGCAGCGAATCCGTGGTGTCTAGGATTGAAAAACTGTTTTTT	CASSESVVSRIEKLFF
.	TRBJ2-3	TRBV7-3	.	TGTGCCAGCAGCTTCGGGGGTCCAGGCACAGATACGCAGTATTTT	CASSFGGPGTDTQYF
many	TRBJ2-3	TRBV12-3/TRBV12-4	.	TGTGCCAGCAGTCCCTCGTATACGCAGTATTTT	CASSPSYTQYF
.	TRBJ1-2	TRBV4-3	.	TGCGCCAGCAGCCCGGGGCTTTTGGGCTATGGCTACACCTTC	CASSPGLLGYGYTF
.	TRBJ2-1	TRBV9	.	TGTGCCAGCAGCTCCCGGCATGAGCAGTTCTTC	CASSSRHEQFF
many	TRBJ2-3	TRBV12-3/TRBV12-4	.	TGTGCCAGCAGTTTAGGGTCCGCCTCGGATACGCAGTATTTT	CASSLGSASDTQYF
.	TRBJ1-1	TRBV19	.	TGTGCCAGTAGCCGTCCCCACAGGGACAACACTGAAGCTTTCTTT	CASSRPHRDNTEAFF
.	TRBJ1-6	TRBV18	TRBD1	TGTGCCAGCTCTCTTGACAGGGCCGGCTCCTATAATTCACCCCTCCACTTT	CASSLDRAGSYNSPLHF
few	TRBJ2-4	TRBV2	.	TGTGCCAGCCCGAACGGGGGATATGGCAAAAACATTCAGTACTTC	CASPNGGYGKNIQYF
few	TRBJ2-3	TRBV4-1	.	TGCGCCAGCAGCCAGGGGGTACCGGGACTTAGCACAGATTCGCAGTATTTT	CASSQGVPGLSTDSQYF
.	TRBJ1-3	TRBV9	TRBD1	TGTGCCAGCAGCCCCGGACAGGGTTTGGCTGGAAACACCATATATTTT	CASSPGQGLAGNTIYF
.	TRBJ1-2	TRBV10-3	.	TGTGCCATCAGTGAGTCAGGCCGCATCTATGGCTACACCTTC	CAISESGRIYGYTF
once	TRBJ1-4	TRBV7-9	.	TGTGCCAGCAGCACCCAGGGTGAAAAACTGTTTTTT	CASSTQGEKLFF
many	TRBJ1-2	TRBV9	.	TGTGCCAGCAGCGTAGGAGAAGGCTATGGCTACACCTTC	CASSVGEGYGYTF
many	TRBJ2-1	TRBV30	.	TGTGCCTGGAGTGTACACAGGGAAGGCAATGAGCAGTTCTTC	CAWSVHREGNEQFF
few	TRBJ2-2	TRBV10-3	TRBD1	TGTGCCATCAGTGAGACCCCGCCGACAGGGGGAAGGGCCGGGGAGCTGTTTTTT	CAISETPPTGGRAGELFF
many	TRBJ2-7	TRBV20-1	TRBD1	TGCAGTGCTAGGATAAACGCCGGGACAGGGGGCTACGAGCAGTACTTC	CSARINAGTGGYEQYF
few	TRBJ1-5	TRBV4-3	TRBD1	TGCGCCAGCAGCCAAGATCAGGGACAGGGTTATCCCCAGCATTTT	CASSQDQGQGYPQHF